This T cell receptor (beta chain) was profiled in a study of beta chain features in type 1 diabetes listed by TCRdb under 2018. Regarding the research as a whole: Mean age, gender distribution, total cell number and subset yield were not different between patients and healthy donors. A total of some 110 million sorted cells were examined across all samples, and the number of cells per subset was strongly correlated with RNA yield. In the study, TCRB repertoires of sorted circulating CD4+ T cell subsets from recently diagnosed type 1 diabetes patients were compared with those of matched healthy donors. Regulatory and stem cell-like memory subsets were isolated from only 8 patients and roughly 8 healthy donors, whereas naive and central memory subsets came from all 30 or so donors.

The CDR3 runs 15 amino acids, cysteine and phenylalanine included. The entry retains the CDR3 DNA only, 45 bases that are in frame from base 1. According to the germline V gene, CDR1 reads SQVTM and CDR2 reads ANQGSEA. The V and J ends are trimmed by 5 bases and 4 bases, leaving 20 bases between them. Each donor gave one peripheral blood draw, averaging approximately 0.12 L, which was collected into heparinised tubes. Naive, central memory, regulatory and stem cell-like memory CD4+ T cells were sorted on a BD FACSAria II using a panel including CD45RO, CCR7, CD25, CD127, CD95 and CD27. A purity above 98% was achieved for all sorted populations. PBMCs were separated immediately by Lymphoprep density gradient centrifugation and were stained directly, without being cultured. So that batch effects would be minimized, each experiment stained and sorted samples in pairs, pairing one healthy donor with one patient.

The entire amount of isolated RNA was reverse transcribed using the High Capacity cDNA Reverse Transcription Kit, so the sequenced TCRB transcripts were expressed ones. Naive, central memory and regulatory T cell samples underwent deep immunoSEQ sequencing, averaging about 3.57 million total reads per sample. Sorted cells were lysed in RLT buffer and RNA was extracted with DNase-treated RNeasy Micro or Mini kits, depending on cell number. Each cell subset was processed separately to prevent cross-contamination, with patient and healthy donor samples processed together. TCRB sequences were amplified from cDNA with the immunoSEQ multiplex PCR, producing 87-bp fragments spanning the CDR3 region. Sequencing of the amplicons was done on the Illumina HiSeq platform. As for the original processing: Synthetic template baselines were used to correct PCR bias computationally, reads within Hamming distance 2 were collapsed together, and singletons that could not be merged were discarded. Reads were aligned to IMGT to assign V, D and J genes, CDR3 length, and insertions or deletions at six rearrangement sites. Within each subset, clonotype counts were normalized to the number of sorted cells before true diversity and Gini coefficients were calculated with the tcR R package. Repertoire sharing was quantified using the overlap coefficient calculated on TCRB nucleotide sequences. As a proxy for the pre-selection repertoire, out-of-frame TCRB sequences from naive cells were analyzed. TCRdb's version of the immuneACCESS table is confined to in-frame rearrangements and falls short of the full clone set. An unresolved V gene accounts for under half of the shortfall where checked; the remainder is of unknown origin. D and trimming come from the DNA, and the V and J calls and clone size come from that table. The sample includes about 700,000 clones, with around an eighth observed a single time. The ten largest clones represent roughly 0.022% of the sample.

Overall study outcomes, separate from this receptor: Sequencing cDNA rather than genomic DNA could over-represent highly expressing activated cells, although activation and CD3 levels did not differ between groups. Patients with type 1 diabetes made fewer insertions and deleted more nucleotides at VDJ recombination sites, implying thymic rearrangement abnormalities. The naive, central memory and regulatory TCRB repertoires appeared to resemble one another more closely among patients than among healthy donors. Shorter templates might have been favored by PCR, but patient and control samples were amplified and corrected together, so both groups would have been affected equally by any skew. Because the HLA sub-analyses included only small numbers of individuals, any influence of HLA type on TCRB rearrangement was left unresolved. In all four CD4+ subsets, TCRB CDR3 length was moderately but significantly shorter in type 1 diabetes patients.

To note about this clone: Its antigen is not yet known. Per-nucleotide qualities are absent, and no much larger clonotype sits a single base away.

Sequenced input: naive CD4+ T cells from blood. Read against the paper, the sample's cell subset or site label means: true naive CD4+ T cells. The V and J segments used are TRBV29-1 and TRBJ1-2; the D segment could be TRBD1, given 5 matching bases. This receptor was identified in a man aged 18 to 30 with type 1 diabetes. In nucleotide form, the sequence is TGCAGCGTTTTTCAGGTGGGGGGTATAACCTATGGCTACACCTTC. Its protein reads: CSVFQVGGITYGYTF.